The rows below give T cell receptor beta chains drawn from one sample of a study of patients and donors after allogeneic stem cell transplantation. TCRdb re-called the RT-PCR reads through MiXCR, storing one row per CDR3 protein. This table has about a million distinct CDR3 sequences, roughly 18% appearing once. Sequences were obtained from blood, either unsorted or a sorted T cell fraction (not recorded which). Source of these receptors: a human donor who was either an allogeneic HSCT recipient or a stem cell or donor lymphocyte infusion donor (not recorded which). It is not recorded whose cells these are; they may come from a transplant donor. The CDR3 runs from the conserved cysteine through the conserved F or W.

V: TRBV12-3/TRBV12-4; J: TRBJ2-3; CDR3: CASSRNQKREGRYTQYF
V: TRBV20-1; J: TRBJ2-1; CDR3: CSASLLATAYNEQFF
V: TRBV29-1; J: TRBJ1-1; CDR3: CSVRTGDTEAFF
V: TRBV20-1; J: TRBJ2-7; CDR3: CSAQQGGEEQYF
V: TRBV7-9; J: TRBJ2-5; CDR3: CASSERDSPKETQYF
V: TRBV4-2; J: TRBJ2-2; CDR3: CASSPLDLGGGRLNTGELFF
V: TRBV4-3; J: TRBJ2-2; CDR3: CASSQEGSGDLNTGELFF
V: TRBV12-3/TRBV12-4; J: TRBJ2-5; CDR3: CASSLQPGVPETQYF
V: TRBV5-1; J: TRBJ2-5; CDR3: CASSNTTSGVTQYF
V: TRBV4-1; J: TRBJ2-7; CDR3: CASRPPGQGSF
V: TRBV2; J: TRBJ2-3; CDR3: CASNWVLSASTDTQYF
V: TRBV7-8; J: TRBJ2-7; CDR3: CASSSPSRVAEQYF
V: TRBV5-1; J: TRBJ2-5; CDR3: CASSTGHPQETQYF
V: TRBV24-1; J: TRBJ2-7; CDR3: CATSDLHLGHFQQYF
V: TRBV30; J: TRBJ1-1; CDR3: CAWEMTGNTEAFF
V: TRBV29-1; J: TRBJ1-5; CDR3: CSVGQPSAGNQPQHF
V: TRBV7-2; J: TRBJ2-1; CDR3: CASSWRGGLYNEQFF
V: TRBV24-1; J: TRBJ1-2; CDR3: CATSGWDTGSYGYTF
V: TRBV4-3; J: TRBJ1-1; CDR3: CASSQGSGGTEAFF
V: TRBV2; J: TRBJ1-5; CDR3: CASMVDSSNQPQHF
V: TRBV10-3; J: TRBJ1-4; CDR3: CAISVGQGFNEKLFF
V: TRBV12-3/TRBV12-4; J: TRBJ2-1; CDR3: CASGRTMYNEQFF
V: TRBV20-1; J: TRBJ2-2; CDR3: CSARGLAGGHTGELFF
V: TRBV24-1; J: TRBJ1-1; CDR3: CATRVKNTEAFF
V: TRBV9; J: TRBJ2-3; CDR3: CASRGTSGRKDTQYF
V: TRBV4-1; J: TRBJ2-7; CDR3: CASSQDGSGGELYF
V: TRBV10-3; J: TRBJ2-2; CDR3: CAISGKAAANTGELFF
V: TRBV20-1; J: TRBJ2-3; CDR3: CSARGLVEGALSDTQYF
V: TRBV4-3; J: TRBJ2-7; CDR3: CASSQGTGMAYEQYF
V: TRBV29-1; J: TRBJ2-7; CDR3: CSVLKSRGEQYF
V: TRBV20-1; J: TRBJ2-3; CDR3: CSASRPTDTQYF
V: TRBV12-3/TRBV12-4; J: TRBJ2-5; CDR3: CASRPAGTETQYF
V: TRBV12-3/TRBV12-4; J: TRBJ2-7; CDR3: CASSKSKPTLEQYF
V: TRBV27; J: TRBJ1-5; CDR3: CASSSDKFSNQPQHF
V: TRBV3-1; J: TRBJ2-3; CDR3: CASSPRLAGLDTQYF
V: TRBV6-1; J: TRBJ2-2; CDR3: CASTRGSGGVNTGELFF
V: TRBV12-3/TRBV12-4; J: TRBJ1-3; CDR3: CASRPEGGAGNTIYF
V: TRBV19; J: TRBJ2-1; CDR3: CASASGNVEQFF
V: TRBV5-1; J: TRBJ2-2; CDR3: CASSLRLANDGELFF
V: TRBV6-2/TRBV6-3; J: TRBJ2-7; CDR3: CASGRRDYEQYF